This T cell receptor (beta chain) was observed in a study of identical twins. This clonotype was observed at least ten times. Antigen: not known. The CDR3 extends over 12 amino acids. V was cut by 11 bases and J by 9 bases, with 17 bases left in between. General observations from the study: Insertion counts were lower in abundant cord blood beta clonotypes, a trend that memory repertoires did not show.

TCRdb re-called the 5' RACE reads with MiXCR, one entry per CDR3 protein. Among some 190,000 distinct CDR3 sequences, around 15% were seen once, and the ten largest hold around two fifths. A further study also used this sample, focusing on T cells expressing NK-cell markers. From that report: It was sorted CD3+CD56+NKG2C+, CD3+CD56+NKG2C- and CD3+CD56-NKG2C+ T cells that supplied the TCR beta repertoires. There were seven HCMV-seropositive donors and one seronegative donor among the eight sequenced. For a handful of donors, these clonotypes were likewise the leading ones in the CD3+CD56-NKG2C+ fraction.

Sequencing was done on a sample of CD8+ T cells sorted from blood. The clonotype was recovered from a woman younger than 30 in good health. This chain connects TRBV12-3 or TRBV12-4 to TRBJ1-5; no clear D gene. The CDR3 loop reads CASGNGGGPQHF. The CDR3 nucleotides read TGTGCCTCGGGTAATGGCGGAGGGCCCCAGCATTTT.